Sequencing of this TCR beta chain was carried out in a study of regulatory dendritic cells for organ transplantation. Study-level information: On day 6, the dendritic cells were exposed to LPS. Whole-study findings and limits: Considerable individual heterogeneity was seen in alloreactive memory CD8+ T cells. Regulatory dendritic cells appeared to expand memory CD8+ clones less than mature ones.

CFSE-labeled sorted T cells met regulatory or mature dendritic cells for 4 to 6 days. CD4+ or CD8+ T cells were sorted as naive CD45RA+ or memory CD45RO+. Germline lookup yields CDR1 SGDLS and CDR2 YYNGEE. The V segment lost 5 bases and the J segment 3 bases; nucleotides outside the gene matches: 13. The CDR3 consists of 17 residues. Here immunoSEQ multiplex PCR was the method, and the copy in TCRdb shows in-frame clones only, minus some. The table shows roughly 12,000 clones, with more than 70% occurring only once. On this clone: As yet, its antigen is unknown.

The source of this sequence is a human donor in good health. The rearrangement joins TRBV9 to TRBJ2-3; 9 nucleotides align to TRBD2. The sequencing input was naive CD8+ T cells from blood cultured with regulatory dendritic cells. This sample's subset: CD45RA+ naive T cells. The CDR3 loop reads CASSLSGGKDGTDTQYF. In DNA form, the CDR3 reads TGTGCCAGCAGTTTGAGCGGGGGGAAGGATGGAACAGATACGCAGTATTTT.